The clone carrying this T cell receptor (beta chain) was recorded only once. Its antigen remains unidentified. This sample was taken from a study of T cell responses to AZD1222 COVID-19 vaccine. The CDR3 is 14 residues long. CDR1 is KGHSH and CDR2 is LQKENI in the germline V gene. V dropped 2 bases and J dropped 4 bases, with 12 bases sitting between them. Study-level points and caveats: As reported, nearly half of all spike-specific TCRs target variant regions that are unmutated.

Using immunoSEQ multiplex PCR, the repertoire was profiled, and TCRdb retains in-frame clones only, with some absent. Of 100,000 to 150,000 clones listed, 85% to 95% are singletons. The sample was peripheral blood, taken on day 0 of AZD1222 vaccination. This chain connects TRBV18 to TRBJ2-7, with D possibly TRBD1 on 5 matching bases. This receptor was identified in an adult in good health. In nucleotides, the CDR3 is TGTGCCAGCTCACCAGCAGGGCGTAGTTACGAGCAGTACTTC. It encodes CASSPAGRSYEQYF.